Included here is one T cell receptor beta chain sequence, with context. These data originate in a study of blood T cell repertoires in COVID-19. Unmatched junction bases numbered 3, after V lost 0 bases and J lost 2 bases. Looked up from germline, CDR1 is MGHRA and CDR2 is YSYEKL. This CDR3 is built from 15 residues. Original methodology: From reference gene primer amplification, estimates of nucleated cell counts were derived. Repertoires were generated with immunoSEQ multiplex PCR, while TCRdb's copy carries only in-frame clones and drops some. The DNA gave D and trimming, while V, J and clone size come from that table. This sample has some 250,000 clones, with 70% to 85% found just once.

The sample taken for sequencing was peripheral blood. The clonotype was recovered from a woman older than 75 with acute or convalescent COVID-19. The chain carries TRBV4-1 and TRBJ1-2; 7 bases match TRBD1. The CDR3 sequence is CASSQENRGNYGYTF. CDR3 DNA sequence: TGCGCCAGCAGCCAAGAAAACAGGGGAAACTATGGCTACACCTTC.